The 31 T cell receptor beta chains in this list originate from one sample, sequenced in a study of blood T cell repertoires in COVID-19. Sequenced by immunoSEQ multiplex PCR; TCRdb stores in-frame clones only, minus some. The table records hundreds of thousands of clones, roughly 80% of them present only once. The sequenced sample consisted of PBMCs or T cells enriched from blood (not recorded which). These receptors all come from a man between 25 and 39 years old with acute COVID-19.

The gene calls are TRBV9 and TRBJ2-3; D is possibly TRBD2 (5 bases). Deletions cut 0 bases from V and 0 bases from J, with 5 bases between. The length of the CDR3 is 14 residues. CDR1 SGDLS and CDR2 YYNGEE come from the germline V gene. CDR3 sequence: CASSVASSTDTQYF. CDR3 DNA: TGTGCCAGCAGCGTAGCTAGCAGCACAGATACGCAGTATTTT.

The sample holds one count of this clone. This chain links TRBV6-5 with TRBJ1-1, with TRBD1 matching over 9 bases. Germline V gene data show CDR1 as MNHEY and CDR2 as SVGAGI. The V segment lost 2 bases and the J segment 3 bases; nucleotides outside the gene matches: 7. This CDR3 is built from 16 residues. As DNA, the CDR3 is TGTGCCAGCAGTTACGGGTGGACAGGGGCGGACACTGAAGCTTTCTTT. This encodes CASSYGWTGADTEAFF.

The chain uses TRBV6-5 and TRBJ1-4; D unclear. Germline lookup yields CDR1 MNHEY and CDR2 SVGAGI. The V and J ends lost 6 bases and 4 bases respectively, with 9 bases between them. The CDR3 has 13 residues. The CDR3 DNA follows: TGTGCCAGCAGCCGTCAGGTTAATGAAAAACTGTTTTTT. Amino acids: CASSRQVNEKLFF.

The chain joins TRBV19 to TRBJ1-2; TRBD1 matches 8 bases. Per germline, CDR1 LNHDA and CDR2 SQIVND (reference sequence). J lost 8 bases, V lost 5 bases, and 7 bases had no gene match. The CDR3 contains 13 residues. CDR3 sequence (DNA): TGTGCCAGTAGTGGTGACAGGGGCTGGGGCTACACCTTC. Its protein is CASSGDRGWGYTF.

This clone was seen just once. This rearrangement joins TRBV2 to TRBJ2-2; possible D gene TRBD2, 6 bases. CDR1 is SNHLY, CDR2 FYNNEI, per germline. This CDR3 comprises 15 residues. V was trimmed by 5 bases and J by 6 bases, leaving 16 bases between them. Written as DNA, the CDR3 is TGTGCCAGCAGTCCTGGGGGACTGGGGCCCGGGGAGCTGTTTTTT. It encodes CASSPGGLGPGELFF. Variable domain in full (rest from reference TRBV2 and TRBJ2-2): EPEVTQTPSHQVTQMGQEVILRCVPISNHLYFYWYRQILGQKVEFLVSFYNNEISEKSEIFDDQFSVERPDGSNFTLKIRSTKLEDSAMYFCASSPGGLGPGELFFGEGSRLTVL.

The V and J genes are TRBV6-5 and TRBJ2-1, with 12 bases fitting TRBD2. CDR3 length: 15 residues. V lost 5 bases and J lost 7; bases outside the gene matches: 6. Germline V CDR1 and CDR2: MNHEY, SVGAGI. DNA of the CDR3: TGTGCCAGCAGTAGGACTAGCGGGGCTGGAAATGAGCAGTTCTTC. It is translated as CASSRTSGAGNEQFF.

The chain combines TRBV24-1 with TRBJ2-2, with 8 bases matching TRBD2. The germline CDR1 and CDR2 sequences are KGHDR and SFDVKD. The CDR3 spans 15 residues. V shed 12 bases and J 3 bases; nucleotides not matched to a gene: 11. The CDR3 region has the DNA TGTGCCTCCCGAGCGGGAGCTCGAGACACCGGGGAGCTGTTTTTT. Amino acid sequence: CASRAGARDTGELFF.

This chain uses TRBV6-2 or TRBV6-3 with TRBJ1-2; the match to TRBD1 covers 8 bases. This CDR3 has 18 residues. Germline assignment: CDR1 MNHEY and CDR2 SVGEGT. V was pared by 5 bases and J by 4 bases, with 18 bases of the junction left unmatched. CDR3 nucleotides: TGTGCCAGCAGTGTCTTGGGAACAGGGGGACCGGGGGGCTATGGCTACACCTTC. Translated, it gives CASSVLGTGGPGGYGYTF.

The rearrangement uses TRBV5-6 and TRBJ1-2; D perhaps matches TRBD1 (6 bases). Germline V gene lookup returns CDR1 SGHDT and CDR2 YYEEEE. V lost 4 bases and J 4 bases, leaving 14 bases between the germline ends. The CDR3 is 14 residues long. CDR3 bases: TGTGCCAGCAGCCCAGGAGGGGGGGGCTATGGCTACACCTTC. Translated, it gives CASSPGGGGYGYTF.

The rearrangement joins TRBV7-2 to TRBJ1-6, with D maybe TRBD1 (6 bases). CDR1 and CDR2 from the germline V gene are SGHTA and FQGNSA. The germline V and J ends were trimmed by 4 bases and 8 bases, with 12 bases remaining between them. The CDR3 loop spans 14 amino acids. The CDR3 bases are TGTGCCAGCAGCTGGACAGCATCCGATTCACCCCTCCACTTT. This gives the protein CASSWTASDSPLHF.

The chain couples TRBV19 to TRBJ1-3; D unclear. In germline, CDR1 is LNHDA, CDR2 SQIVND (reference sequence). The ends were cut back, 7 bases at V and 0 bases at J, with 10 bases in the middle. The CDR3 totals 14 residues. CDR3 loop: CASIRTGSGNTIYF. Written as DNA, the CDR3 is TGTGCCAGTATTCGAACCGGCTCTGGAAACACCATATATTTT.

This clone appeared once. J is TRBJ1-6 and V is TRBV27, with TRBD1 as a possible D gene (5 bases). V lost 6 bases to trimming and J lost 5 bases, with 14 bases between them. CDR3 length: 15 amino acids. Germline V gene lookup returns CDR1 MNHEY and CDR2 SMNVEV (reference sequence). CDR3 sequence (DNA): TGTGCCAGCAGCCCAATACAGGCGGATAATTCACCCCTCCACTTT. The encoded protein is CASSPIQADNSPLHF.

The chain couples TRBV14 to TRBJ2-1; D unresolved. The germline CDR1 and CDR2 sequences are SGHDN and FVKESK. Trimming took 1 base from V and 0 from J, leaving 4 bases between them. This CDR3 comprises 14 residues. The CDR3 is CASSQAFSYNEQFF. The CDR3 DNA reads as TGTGCCAGCAGCCAAGCCTTCTCCTACAATGAGCAGTTCTTC.

The chain employs TRBV7-3 and TRBJ2-4; D gene ambiguous. The CDR3 length is 13 residues. Germline CDR1 and CDR2: SGHTA and FQGTGA. The V gene lost 6 bases and the J gene lost 5 bases, with 11 bases spanning the gap. The CDR3 DNA follows: TGTGCCAGCAGTCTTAACTTGGAAAACATTCAGTACTTC. Translated: CASSLNLENIQYF.

The chain has TRBV11-1 and TRBJ2-7, with D hard to call. The V end was cut by 5 bases, the J end by 0 bases, with 8 bases between. The V gene's germline CDR1 is SGHAT and CDR2 FQDESV (reference sequence). The CDR3 is made up of 13 amino acids. The CDR3 sequence: CASSPRSSYEQYV. The DNA for the CDR3 is TGTGCCAGCAGCCCCCGCAGCTCCTACGAGCAGTACGTC.

The gene calls are TRBV10-3 and TRBJ2-3, with D possibly TRBD1 on 7 matching bases. The CDR3 contains 13 residues. Germline V gene sequence: CDR1 ENHRY, CDR2 SYGVKD. The V and J ends lost 11 bases and 3 bases respectively, with 15 bases between them. The CDR3, as DNA: TGTGCCTCCGGGGGACAGTTAACAGATACGCAGTATTTT. Translated: CASGGQLTDTQYF.

V gene TRBV7-9 combines with J gene TRBJ1-1; no reliable D call. Trimming stripped 2 bases from V and 0 bases from J, with 16 bases between. The germline gives CDR1 SEHNR, CDR2 FQNEAQ (reference sequence). This CDR3 comprises 17 residues. The CDR3 spells CASSLYSGRALNTEAFF. As DNA, the CDR3 is TGTGCCAGCAGCTTATATTCTGGGCGCGCCTTGAACACTGAAGCTTTCTTT.

The J gene is TRBJ1-3, the V gene TRBV2, with no clear D. Trimming removed 9 bases at V and 0 bases at J, with 15 bases between. The CDR3 loop spans 15 amino acids. Germline CDR1 is SNHLY and CDR2 is FYNNEI. CDR3 sequence: CASNNGDFSGNTIYF. CDR3 sequence (DNA): TGTGCCAGTAATAACGGGGATTTCTCTGGAAACACCATATATTTT.

The chain joins TRBV11-2 to TRBJ1-2; 9 nucleotides agree with TRBD1. The V gene's germline CDR1 is SGHAT and CDR2 FQNNGV. The CDR3 loop spans 14 amino acids. V dropped 3 bases and J dropped 5; count of bases not matched to a gene: 4. The CDR3 sequence is CASSFPGQGYGYTF. The CDR3 DNA reads as TGTGCCAGCAGCTTCCCCGGACAGGGGTATGGCTACACCTTC.

The CDR3 DNA reads TGTGCCAGCAGTCCTATAACTCGCGGTTCGGCCCATGAGCAGTTCTTC. It specifies CASSPITRGSAHEQFF. The chain has TRBV27 and TRBJ2-1; D is uncertain. V was cut by 5 bases and J by 8 bases, with 22 bases left in between. This CDR3 region has 16 residues. Germline V CDR1 and CDR2: MNHEY, SMNVEV (reference sequence).

V gene TRBV5-1 combines with J gene TRBJ1-1; maybe TRBD1 (6 bases). The ends were cut back, 4 bases at V and 6 bases at J, with 16 bases in the middle. This CDR3 contains 14 residues. Germline CDR1 reads SGHRS; CDR2 reads YFSETQ. The DNA of the CDR3 is TGCGCCAGCAGCGGTACAGGGTTCTCCGCTGAAGCTTTCTTT. Translating it yields CASSGTGFSAEAFF. Looking up the rest from reference TRBV5-1 and TRBJ1-1 gives the full variable domain: KAGVTQTPRYLIKTRGQQVTLSCSPISGHRSVSWYQQTPGQGLQFLFEYFSETQRNKGNFPGRFSGRQFSNSRSEMNVSTLELGDSALYLCASSGTGFSAEAFFGQGTRLTVV.

The chain is built from TRBV28 and TRBJ1-1, with D possibly being TRBD1 (6 bases). CDR3 length: 19 amino acids. CDR1 is MDHEN, CDR2 SYDVKM, per germline. The ends were cut back, 5 bases at V and 1 base at J, with 26 bases in the middle. The CDR3, as DNA: TGTGCCAGCAGTCTATCCCGCTCAGGGGTCGGCATTAAGAACACTGAAGCTTTCTTT. This translates into CASSLSRSGVGIKNTEAFF.

This chain links TRBV10-3 with TRBJ1-6; the match to TRBD1 covers 9 bases. CDR3 size: 14 residues. With V trimmed by 6 bases and J by 6 bases, 3 bases remained unmatched. The V gene's germline CDR1 is ENHRY and CDR2 SYGVKD. CDR3 loop: CAIRMDRGNSPLHF. In nucleotides, the CDR3 is TGTGCCATCAGGATGGACAGGGGTAATTCACCCCTCCACTTT.

The genes are TRBV27 and TRBJ1-6; 10 bases match TRBD1. V dropped 2 bases and J dropped 9; count of bases not matched to a gene: 10. The CDR3 is 17 residues long. In germline, CDR1 is MNHEY, CDR2 SMNVEV (reference sequence). CDR3: CASSLGQGGWGISPLHF. The CDR3 bases are TGTGCCAGCAGTTTAGGACAGGGGGGTTGGGGAATTTCACCCCTCCACTTT.

The chain carries TRBV30 and TRBJ2-1; 11 positions agree with TRBD2. Germline-derived CDR1 and CDR2 are GTSNPN and SVGIG (reference sequence). V lost 2 bases to trimming and J lost 6 bases; unmatched junction nucleotides: 6. The CDR3 consists of 15 residues. The CDR3 region has the DNA TGTGCCTGGAGTCGTGAGCTAGCGGGAGGCAATGAGCAGTTCTTC. Translating gives CAWSRELAGGNEQFF.

The chain recombines TRBV10-3 with TRBJ1-4; D call uncertain. The ends were cut back, 5 bases at V and 3 bases at J, with 4 bases in the middle. From germline, CDR1 is ENHRY and CDR2 SYGVKD. The CDR3 covers 12 residues. The CDR3 DNA reads as TGTGCCATCAGTCCCGCTAATGAAAAACTGTTTTTT. It is translated as CAISPANEKLFF.

V gene TRBV5-1 combines with J gene TRBJ2-5, with TRBD1 matching 10 bases. Trimming cost V 5 bases and J 4 bases; bases outside gene matches: 11. This CDR3 contains 16 residues. Germline lookup yields CDR1 SGHRS and CDR2 YFSETQ. CDR3 DNA sequence: TGCGCCAGCAGTAGCGGGACAGGGGACGGTCGAGAGACCCAGTACTTC. This gives the protein CASSSGTGDGRETQYF.

CDR3: CASASVVGQPQHF. The DNA of the CDR3 is TGTGCCAGCGCCAGCGTGGTAGGACAGCCCCAGCATTTT. The V call is TRBV27, the J call TRBJ1-5, with D uncertain. The CDR3 runs 13 residues. Germline assignment: CDR1 MNHEY and CDR2 SMNVEV (reference sequence). Trimming stripped 8 bases from V and 7 bases from J, with 15 bases between.

The chain combines TRBV6-2 or TRBV6-3 with TRBJ2-7; 7 bases match TRBD1. The germline CDR1 and CDR2 sequences are MNHEY and SVGEGT. There are 14 residues in the CDR3. V lost 6 bases, J lost 2 bases, and 7 bases stayed unmatched. The DNA for the CDR3 is TGTGCCAGCAGCCAGACAGGGAGTGCCTACGAGCAGTACGTC. Protein sequence: CASSQTGSAYEQYV.

The chain has TRBV4-1 and TRBJ2-1, with D possibly TRBD2 on 6 matching bases. The CDR3 spans 13 residues. V dropped 4 bases and J dropped 7 bases, with 11 bases sitting between them. Germline loops: CDR1 MGHRA, CDR2 YSYEKL. The CDR3 loop is CASSPILANEQFF. The CDR3 DNA follows: TGCGCCAGCAGCCCCATCCTAGCGAATGAGCAGTTCTTC.

This chain uses TRBV28 with TRBJ2-1, with 9 bases aligning to TRBD2. CDR3 length: 15 amino acids. Looked up from germline, CDR1 is MDHEN and CDR2 is SYDVKM. After removal of 6 bases from V and 3 bases from J, the junction contained 6 bases not matched to a gene. In DNA form, the CDR3 reads TGTGCCAGCAGGTTAGCGGGGGTGCGCTACAATGAGCAGTTCTTC. Protein sequence: CASRLAGVRYNEQFF. The full variable domain, with the rest looked up from reference TRBV28 and TRBJ2-1, is DVKVTQSSRYLVKRTGEKVFLECVQDMDHENMFWYRQDPGLGLRLIYFSYDVKMKEKGDIPEGYSVSREKKERFSLILESASTNQTSMYLCASRLAGVRYNEQFFGPGTRLTVL.